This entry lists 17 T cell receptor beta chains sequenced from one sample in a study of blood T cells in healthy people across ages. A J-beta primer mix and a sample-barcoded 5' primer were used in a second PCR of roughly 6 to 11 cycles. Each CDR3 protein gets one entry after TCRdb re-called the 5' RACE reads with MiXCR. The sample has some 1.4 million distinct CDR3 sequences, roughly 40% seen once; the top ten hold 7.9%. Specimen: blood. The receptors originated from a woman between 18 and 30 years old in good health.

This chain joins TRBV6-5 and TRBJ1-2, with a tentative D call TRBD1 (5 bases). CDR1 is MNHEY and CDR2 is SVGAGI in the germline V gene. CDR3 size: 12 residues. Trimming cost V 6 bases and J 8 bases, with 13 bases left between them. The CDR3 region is CASRGPTGGYTF. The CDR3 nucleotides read TGTGCCAGCAGGGGACCCACCGGGGGCTACACCTTC.

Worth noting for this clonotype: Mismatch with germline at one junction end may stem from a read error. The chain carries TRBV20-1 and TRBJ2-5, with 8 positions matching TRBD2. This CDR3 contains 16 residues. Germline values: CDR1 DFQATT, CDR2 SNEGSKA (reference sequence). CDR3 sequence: CSARGLAGLVQETLYF. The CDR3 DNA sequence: TGCAGTGCTAGAGGGCTAGCGGGCCTAGTCCAAGAGACCCTGTACTTC.

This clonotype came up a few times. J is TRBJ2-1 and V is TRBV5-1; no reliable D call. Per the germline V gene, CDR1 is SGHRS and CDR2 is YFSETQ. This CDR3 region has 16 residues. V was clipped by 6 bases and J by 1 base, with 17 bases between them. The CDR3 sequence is CASKFPQGESYNEQFF. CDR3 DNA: TGCGCCAGCAAGTTCCCCCAAGGCGAGTCCTACAATGAGCAGTTCTTC. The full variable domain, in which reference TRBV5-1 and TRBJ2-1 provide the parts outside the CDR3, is KAGVTQTPRYLIKTRGQQVTLSCSPISGHRSVSWYQQTPGQGLQFLFEYFSETQRNKGNFPGRFSGRQFSNSRSEMNVSTLELGDSALYLCASKFPQGESYNEQFFGPGTRLTVL.

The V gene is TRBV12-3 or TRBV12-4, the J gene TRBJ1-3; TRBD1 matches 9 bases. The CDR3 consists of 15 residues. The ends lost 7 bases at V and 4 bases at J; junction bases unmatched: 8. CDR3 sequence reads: CASTYNRGPGNTIYF. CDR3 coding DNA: TGTGCCAGCACTTACAACAGGGGGCCCGGAAACACCATATATTTT.

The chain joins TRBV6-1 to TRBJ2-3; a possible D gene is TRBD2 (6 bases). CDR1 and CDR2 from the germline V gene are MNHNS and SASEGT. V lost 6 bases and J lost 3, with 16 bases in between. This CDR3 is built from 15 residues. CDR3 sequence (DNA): TGTGCCAGCAGGGCCCAGGGACTGACAACAGATACGCAGTATTTT. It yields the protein CASRAQGLTTDTQYF.

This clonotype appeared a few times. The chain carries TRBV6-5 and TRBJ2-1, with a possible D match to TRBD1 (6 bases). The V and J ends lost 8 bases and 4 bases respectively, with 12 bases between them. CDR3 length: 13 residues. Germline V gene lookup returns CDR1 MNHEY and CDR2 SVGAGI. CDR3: CASGLDSYNEQFF. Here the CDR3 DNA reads TGTGCCAGCGGTTTGGACAGTTACAATGAGCAGTTCTTC.

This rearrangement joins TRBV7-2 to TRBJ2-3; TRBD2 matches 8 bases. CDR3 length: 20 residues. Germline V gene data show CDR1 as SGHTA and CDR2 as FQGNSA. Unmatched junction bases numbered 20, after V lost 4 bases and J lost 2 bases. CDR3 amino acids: CASSSRLGGLAGLNTDTQYF. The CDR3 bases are TGTGCCAGCAGCTCCCGCCTGGGGGGATTAGCGGGACTCAACACAGATACGCAGTATTTT.

The CDR3 loop reads CASSQMNGGSGDEQYF. CDR3 nucleotides: TGCGCCAGCAGCCAGATGAACGGGGGCTCTGGAGACGAGCAGTACTTC. The chain employs TRBV4-1 and TRBJ2-7; either TRBD1 or TRBD2 may supply D (6 bases each). V lost 3 bases and J 5 bases, leaving 20 bases between the germline ends. This CDR3 contains 16 residues. Per germline, CDR1 MGHRA and CDR2 YSYEKL.

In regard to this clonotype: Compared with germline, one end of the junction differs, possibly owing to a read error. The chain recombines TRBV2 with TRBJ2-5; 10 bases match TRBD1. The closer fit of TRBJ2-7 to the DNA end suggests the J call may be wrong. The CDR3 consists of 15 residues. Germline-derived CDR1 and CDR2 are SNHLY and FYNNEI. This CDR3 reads CASSGPDRGSSEQYF. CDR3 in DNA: TGTGCCAGCAGTGGCCCGGACAGGGGGTCCTCCGAGCAGTACTTC.

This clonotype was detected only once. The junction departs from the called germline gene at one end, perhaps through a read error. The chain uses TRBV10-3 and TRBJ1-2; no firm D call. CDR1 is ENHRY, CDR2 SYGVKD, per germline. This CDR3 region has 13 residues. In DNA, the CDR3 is TGTGCCAGCAGTGAGTCCGATTCCTATGGCTACACCTTC. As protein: CASSESDSYGYTF.

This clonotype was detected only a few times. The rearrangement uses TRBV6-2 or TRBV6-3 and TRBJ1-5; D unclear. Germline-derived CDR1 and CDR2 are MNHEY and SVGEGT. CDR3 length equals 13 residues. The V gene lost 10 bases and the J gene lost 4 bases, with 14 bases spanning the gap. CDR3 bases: TGTGCCAACTCAGACGGATTTAATCAGCCCCAGCATTTT. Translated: CANSDGFNQPQHF.

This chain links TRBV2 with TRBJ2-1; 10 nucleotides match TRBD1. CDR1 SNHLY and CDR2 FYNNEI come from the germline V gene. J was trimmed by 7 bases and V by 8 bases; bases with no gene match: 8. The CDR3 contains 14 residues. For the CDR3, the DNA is TGTGCCAGCTCGTCGACAGGGGGCCAGAATGAGCAGTTCTTC. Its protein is CASSSTGGQNEQFF. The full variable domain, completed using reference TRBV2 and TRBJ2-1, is EPEVTQTPSHQVTQMGQEVILRCVPISNHLYFYWYRQILGQKVEFLVSFYNNEISEKSEIFDDQFSVERPDGSNFTLKIRSTKLEDSAMYFCASSSTGGQNEQFFGPGTRLTVL.

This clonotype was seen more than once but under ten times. The CDR3 nucleotides are TGCAGCGTTGCCCCTCTGGTGAGGGCCAAACTCTATGGCTACACCTTC. Amino acids: CSVAPLVRAKLYGYTF. The chain joins TRBV29-1 to TRBJ1-2; D gene unclear. CDR1 and CDR2 (germline): SQVTM, ANQGSEA. The CDR3 has 16 amino acids. V was pared by 4 bases and J by 4 bases, with 22 bases between.

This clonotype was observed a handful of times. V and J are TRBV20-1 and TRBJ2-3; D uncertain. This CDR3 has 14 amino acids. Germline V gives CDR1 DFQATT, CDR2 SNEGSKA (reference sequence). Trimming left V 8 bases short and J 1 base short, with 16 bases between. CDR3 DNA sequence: TGCAGTCTCAGTCCTGCCCTAGGCACAGATACGCAGTATTTT. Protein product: CSLSPALGTDTQYF.

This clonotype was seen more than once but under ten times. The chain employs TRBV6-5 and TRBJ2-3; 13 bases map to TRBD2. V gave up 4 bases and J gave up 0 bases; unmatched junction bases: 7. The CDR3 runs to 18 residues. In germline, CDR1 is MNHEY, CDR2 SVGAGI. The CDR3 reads CASSSRGTSGTSTDTQYF. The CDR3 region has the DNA TGTGCCAGCAGTTCCCGAGGGACTAGCGGGACCAGCACAGATACGCAGTATTTT.

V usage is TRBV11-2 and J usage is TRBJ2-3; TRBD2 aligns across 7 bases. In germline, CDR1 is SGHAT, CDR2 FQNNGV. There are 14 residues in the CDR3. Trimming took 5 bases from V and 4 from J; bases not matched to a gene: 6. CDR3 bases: TGTGCCAGCAGCCCGGGGAGGGAGCCAGATACGCAGTATTTT. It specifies CASSPGREPDTQYF.

The CDR3 region is CSARVVGQGRASNQPQHF. DNA of the CDR3: TGCAGTGCTAGAGTCGTAGGGCAGGGGAGGGCGAGCAATCAGCCCCAGCATTTT. The chain has TRBV20-1 and TRBJ1-5, with D possibly being TRBD1 (6 bases). The CDR3 runs to 18 residues. CDR1 DFQATT and CDR2 SNEGSKA come from the germline V gene (reference sequence). Trimming shortened V by 1 base and J by 1 base, and 20 bases separated the two germline ends.